This is a list of T cell receptor beta chains from one sample in a study of naive and memory T cell subsets. MiXCR was run by TCRdb on the UMI-ligation and nested PCR reads, yielding one entry per CDR3 protein. The repertoire holds over 90,000 distinct CDR3 sequences, with roughly 10% as singletons. Material: naive CD4+ T cells from blood. These receptors originate from a human donor in good health. Each CDR3 is given with its conserved first and last residue. The D gene is left open where the match is weak. Only some rows state a clone size, as once, few, many or a class for expanded clones.

clone size: many; CDR3 length: 15; D gene: .; J gene: TRBJ2-3; V gene: TRBV6-1; CDR3 protein: CASSDPGAGTDTQYF; CDR3 DNA: TGTGCCAGCAGTGATCCGGGGGCGGGCACAGATACGCAGTATTTT
clone size: .; CDR3 length: 17; D gene: .; J gene: TRBJ2-2; V gene: TRBV6-6; CDR3 protein: CASSYSRNGRNTGELFF; CDR3 DNA: TGTGCCAGCAGTTACTCTCGGAACGGGAGGAACACCGGGGAGCTGTTTTTT
clone size: few; CDR3 length: 13; D gene: .; J gene: TRBJ2-5; V gene: TRBV6-1; CDR3 protein: CASLHGWQETQYF; CDR3 DNA: TGTGCCAGCTTGCATGGGTGGCAAGAGACCCAGTACTTC
clone size: .; CDR3 length: 14; D gene: .; J gene: TRBJ1-6; V gene: TRBV27; CDR3 protein: CASSIVGGRTPLHF; CDR3 DNA: TGTGCCAGCAGCATAGTCGGAGGGAGGACACCCCTCCACTTT
clone size: few; CDR3 length: 16; D gene: TRBD1; J gene: TRBJ2-3; V gene: TRBV20-1; CDR3 protein: CSADVTQGATTDTQYF; CDR3 DNA: TGCAGTGCTGACGTGACACAGGGGGCGACCACAGATACGCAGTATTTT
clone size: .; CDR3 length: 16; D gene: TRBD1; J gene: TRBJ1-5; V gene: TRBV12-3/TRBV12-4; CDR3 protein: CASSLANRGYNQPQHF; CDR3 DNA: TGTGCCAGCAGTTTAGCGAACAGGGGGTACAATCAGCCCCAGCATTTT
clone size: .; CDR3 length: 13; D gene: TRBD1; J gene: TRBJ1-6; V gene: TRBV20-1; CDR3 protein: CSAGQGLDSPLHF; CDR3 DNA: TGCAGTGCCGGACAGGGGTTAGATTCACCCCTCCACTTT
clone size: few; CDR3 length: 12; D gene: .; J gene: TRBJ1-2; V gene: TRBV30; CDR3 protein: CAWSGGALSYTF; CDR3 DNA: TGTGCCTGGAGTGGGGGTGCGTTGAGCTACACCTTC
clone size: few; CDR3 length: 17; D gene: TRBD2; J gene: TRBJ2-7; V gene: TRBV6-6; CDR3 protein: CASSYGLGTSATYEQYF; CDR3 DNA: TGTGCCAGCAGTTACGGCTTAGGGACTAGCGCTACCTACGAGCAGTACTTC
clone size: many; CDR3 length: 14; D gene: .; J gene: TRBJ2-1; V gene: TRBV20-1; CDR3 protein: CSAQQGPHYNEQFF; CDR3 DNA: TGCAGTGCTCAACAGGGCCCCCACTACAATGAGCAGTTCTTC
clone size: few; CDR3 length: 13; D gene: .; J gene: TRBJ1-2; V gene: TRBV11-2; CDR3 protein: CASRNGGSYGYTF; CDR3 DNA: TGTGCCAGCAGGAACGGAGGGTCATATGGCTACACCTTC
clone size: few; CDR3 length: 16; D gene: TRBD2; J gene: TRBJ2-1; V gene: TRBV20-1; CDR3 protein: CSARASGGDSYNEQFF; CDR3 DNA: TGCAGTGCTAGAGCTAGCGGGGGGGACTCCTACAATGAGCAGTTCTTC
clone size: .; CDR3 length: 15; D gene: TRBD1; J gene: TRBJ1-2; V gene: TRBV13; CDR3 protein: CASSLGDREYYGYTF; CDR3 DNA: TGTGCCAGCAGCTTAGGGGACAGGGAGTACTATGGCTACACCTTC
clone size: few; CDR3 length: 18; D gene: TRBD1; J gene: TRBJ2-4; V gene: TRBV12-3/TRBV12-4; CDR3 protein: CASSLGQGEREAKNIQYF; CDR3 DNA: TGTGCCAGCAGTTTAGGCCAGGGGGAAAGAGAGGCCAAAAACATTCAGTACTTC
clone size: many; CDR3 length: 11; D gene: .; J gene: TRBJ2-1; V gene: TRBV20-1; CDR3 protein: CSARTGEGQFF; CDR3 DNA: TGCAGTGCTAGGACCGGCGAAGGGCAGTTCTTC
clone size: .; CDR3 length: 12; D gene: .; J gene: TRBJ1-2; V gene: TRBV5-4; CDR3 protein: CASSALSGGYTF; CDR3 DNA: TGTGCCAGCAGCGCACTAAGTGGCGGCTACACCTTC
clone size: .; CDR3 length: 14; D gene: .; J gene: TRBJ2-2; V gene: TRBV7-3; CDR3 protein: CASSLSTNTGELFF; CDR3 DNA: TGTGCCAGCAGCTTAAGCACGAACACCGGGGAGCTGTTTTTT
clone size: .; CDR3 length: 15; D gene: .; J gene: TRBJ1-1; V gene: TRBV30; CDR3 protein: CAWSRGMGGVTEAFF; CDR3 DNA: TGTGCCTGGAGTCGGGGGATGGGAGGGGTCACTGAAGCTTTCTTT
clone size: few; CDR3 length: 17; D gene: .; J gene: TRBJ2-3; V gene: TRBV12-3/TRBV12-4; CDR3 protein: CASSHKGDLALTDTQYF; CDR3 DNA: TGTGCCAGCAGTCATAAGGGAGACCTAGCCCTCACAGATACGCAGTATTTT
clone size: few; CDR3 length: 13; D gene: .; J gene: TRBJ2-1; V gene: TRBV2; CDR3 protein: CASSGGRSHEQFF; CDR3 DNA: TGTGCCAGCAGTGGCGGACGGTCCCATGAGCAGTTCTTC
clone size: many; CDR3 length: 13; D gene: .; J gene: TRBJ2-3; V gene: TRBV28; CDR3 protein: CASSLPTPDTQYF; CDR3 DNA: TGTGCCAGCAGTTTACCTACACCAGATACGCAGTATTTT
clone size: .; CDR3 length: 18; D gene: .; J gene: TRBJ2-3; V gene: TRBV5-1; CDR3 protein: CASSFSGSPTRGTDTQYF; CDR3 DNA: TGCGCCAGCAGCTTCTCAGGGTCCCCTACACGGGGCACAGATACGCAGTATTTT
clone size: .; CDR3 length: 15; D gene: TRBD1; J gene: TRBJ1-2; V gene: TRBV5-1; CDR3 protein: CASRPQDRGLYGYTF; CDR3 DNA: TGCGCCAGCAGGCCCCAGGACAGGGGGCTCTATGGCTACACCTTC
clone size: .; CDR3 length: 12; D gene: .; J gene: TRBJ1-2; V gene: TRBV12-3/TRBV12-4; CDR3 protein: CASRGTDYGYTF; CDR3 DNA: TGTGCCAGCAGGGGGACCGACTATGGCTACACCTTC
clone size: few; CDR3 length: 14; D gene: .; J gene: TRBJ2-3; V gene: TRBV6-2/TRBV6-3; CDR3 protein: CASSNSAATDTQYF; CDR3 DNA: TGTGCCAGCAGTAATTCTGCAGCGACAGATACGCAGTATTTT
clone size: .; CDR3 length: 14; D gene: .; J gene: TRBJ1-1; V gene: TRBV12-3/TRBV12-4; CDR3 protein: CASSLRRLNTEAFF; CDR3 DNA: TGTGCCAGCAGTTTAAGACGTCTGAACACTGAAGCTTTCTTT
clone size: few; CDR3 length: 22; D gene: .; J gene: TRBJ2-4; V gene: TRBV7-9; CDR3 protein: CASSPETHRSSTEFGAKNIQYF; CDR3 DNA: TGTGCCAGCAGCCCCGAGACTCACCGCAGCTCAACAGAGTTCGGTGCCAAAAACATTCAGTACTTC
clone size: many; CDR3 length: 13; D gene: .; J gene: TRBJ2-7; V gene: TRBV7-9; CDR3 protein: CASSFSGAYEQYF; CDR3 DNA: TGTGCCAGCAGCTTCTCAGGGGCGTACGAGCAGTACTTC
clone size: .; CDR3 length: 13; D gene: .; J gene: TRBJ1-1; V gene: TRBV27; CDR3 protein: CASSLRPDTEAFF; CDR3 DNA: TGTGCCAGCAGTTTACGCCCCGACACTGAAGCTTTCTTT
clone size: many; CDR3 length: 15; D gene: TRBD1; J gene: TRBJ1-1; V gene: TRBV12-3/TRBV12-4; CDR3 protein: CASSLIGTVNTEAFF; CDR3 DNA: TGTGCCAGCAGTTTGATAGGGACAGTGAACACTGAAGCTTTCTTT
clone size: many; CDR3 length: 14; D gene: .; J gene: TRBJ1-1; V gene: TRBV7-2; CDR3 protein: CASHLGTPGLRAFF; CDR3 DNA: TGTGCCAGCCACCTAGGGACACCCGGTCTACGAGCTTTCTTT
clone size: .; CDR3 length: 12; D gene: .; J gene: TRBJ2-7; V gene: TRBV5-1; CDR3 protein: CASSGPRDEQYF; CDR3 DNA: TGCGCCAGCAGCGGGCCTAGGGACGAGCAGTACTTC
clone size: .; CDR3 length: 21; D gene: TRBD2; J gene: TRBJ2-3; V gene: TRBV29-1; CDR3 protein: CSVRGVRRTSGRTVYTDTQYF; CDR3 DNA: TGCAGCGTTCGAGGGGTCCGCCGGACTAGCGGGAGAACCGTCTACACAGATACGCAGTATTTT
clone size: .; CDR3 length: 14; D gene: TRBD1; J gene: TRBJ2-7; V gene: TRBV7-2; CDR3 protein: CASSRDRGSPEQYF; CDR3 DNA: TGTGCCAGCAGCCGGGACAGGGGCTCCCCAGAGCAGTACTTC
clone size: .; CDR3 length: 16; D gene: TRBD1; J gene: TRBJ2-5; V gene: TRBV24-1; CDR3 protein: CATSDLQGASQETQYF; CDR3 DNA: TGTGCCACCAGTGATTTGCAGGGGGCGAGCCAAGAGACCCAGTACTTC
clone size: .; CDR3 length: 14; D gene: .; J gene: TRBJ2-5; V gene: TRBV6-2/TRBV6-3; CDR3 protein: CASSPSGTWETQYF; CDR3 DNA: TGTGCCAGCAGTCCCTCGGGGACTTGGGAGACCCAGTACTTC
clone size: few; CDR3 length: 11; D gene: .; J gene: TRBJ1-2; V gene: TRBV19; CDR3 protein: CASSARYGYTF; CDR3 DNA: TGTGCCAGTAGCGCACGGTATGGCTACACCTTC
clone size: .; CDR3 length: 15; D gene: .; J gene: TRBJ2-1; V gene: TRBV12-3/TRBV12-4; CDR3 protein: CASSEMGGAANEQFF; CDR3 DNA: TGTGCCAGCAGTGAAATGGGGGGGGCCGCGAATGAGCAGTTCTTC
clone size: .; CDR3 length: 15; D gene: TRBD1; J gene: TRBJ1-1; V gene: TRBV18; CDR3 protein: CASSPVSDRGTEAFF; CDR3 DNA: TGTGCCAGCTCACCAGTTTCGGACAGGGGCACTGAAGCTTTCTTT
clone size: .; CDR3 length: 14; D gene: .; J gene: TRBJ2-5; V gene: TRBV29-1; CDR3 protein: CSVTRVYDGETQYF; CDR3 DNA: TGCAGCGTTACCAGGGTTTACGATGGGGAGACCCAGTACTTC
clone size: few; CDR3 length: 14; D gene: .; J gene: TRBJ2-4; V gene: TRBV12-3/TRBV12-4; CDR3 protein: CASSLGGFKNIQYF; CDR3 DNA: TGTGCCAGCAGCTTAGGGGGGTTCAAAAACATTCAGTACTTC
clone size: many; CDR3 length: 14; D gene: .; J gene: TRBJ1-1; V gene: TRBV15; CDR3 protein: CATSRKEPGTEAFF; CDR3 DNA: TGTGCCACCAGCAGAAAGGAACCCGGCACTGAAGCTTTCTTT
clone size: .; CDR3 length: 16; D gene: .; J gene: TRBJ2-7; V gene: TRBV19; CDR3 protein: CASSMTPGPFPYEQYF; CDR3 DNA: TGTGCCAGTAGTATGACGCCGGGGCCCTTCCCCTACGAGCAGTACTTC
clone size: .; CDR3 length: 13; D gene: .; J gene: TRBJ1-1; V gene: TRBV29-1; CDR3 protein: CSVGQASDTEAFF; CDR3 DNA: TGCAGCGTTGGTCAGGCGTCGGACACTGAAGCTTTCTTT
clone size: .; CDR3 length: 19; D gene: TRBD1; J gene: TRBJ1-5; V gene: TRBV4-1; CDR3 protein: CASSHRPGQERLINQPQHF; CDR3 DNA: TGCGCCAGCAGCCACCGACCAGGACAGGAACGACTAATCAATCAGCCCCAGCATTTT
clone size: few; CDR3 length: 13; D gene: .; J gene: TRBJ2-7; V gene: TRBV20-1; CDR3 protein: CSAIILGTYEQYF; CDR3 DNA: TGCAGTGCTATAATACTTGGGACCTACGAGCAGTACTTC
clone size: .; CDR3 length: 15; D gene: TRBD1; J gene: TRBJ1-1; V gene: TRBV5-7; CDR3 protein: CASSTFSFGQGEAFF; CDR3 DNA: TGTGCCAGCAGCACCTTTTCCTTCGGACAGGGAGAAGCTTTCTTT
clone size: .; CDR3 length: 14; D gene: .; J gene: TRBJ1-6; V gene: TRBV7-9; CDR3 protein: CASSLQTYNSPLHF; CDR3 DNA: TGTGCCAGCAGCTTACAGACATATAATTCACCCCTCCACTTT
clone size: .; CDR3 length: 16; D gene: TRBD1; J gene: TRBJ2-2; V gene: TRBV7-3; CDR3 protein: CASSLTGTGDTGELFF; CDR3 DNA: TGTGCCAGCAGCTTAACAGGGACAGGGGACACCGGGGAGCTGTTTTTT
clone size: .; CDR3 length: 13; D gene: .; J gene: TRBJ2-1; V gene: TRBV29-1; CDR3 protein: CSGGRARGNEQFF; CDR3 DNA: TGCAGCGGGGGGCGGGCCCGGGGCAATGAGCAGTTCTTC